This is a list of T cell receptor beta chains from one sample in a study of Ad26.COV2.S vaccination and SARS-CoV-2 variants. The data were produced by immunoSEQ multiplex PCR, yet TCRdb's version contains in-frame clones alone and is incomplete. The sample consists of about 400,000 clones, roughly 90% of them appearing once. Specimen: peripheral blood, collected in a trial of Ad26.COV2.S vaccine versus placebo. These receptors were taken from a person aged 18-60 years who received the Ad26.COV2.S COVID-19 vaccine or a placebo. Each CDR3 is given with its conserved first and last residue. A D gene is named only where the DNA matches it firmly. The size of a clone is reported for some rows only, either as once, few or many, or as a class for expanded clones.

d_call j_call clone_size v_call cdr3_aa cdr3_nt
NA TRBJ2-7 NA TRBV7-3 CASSLSGAYEQYF TGTGCCAGCAGCTTATCGGGGGCCTACGAGCAGTACTTC
NA TRBJ1-3 NA TRBV5-6 CASSLAAGNTIYF TGTGCCAGCAGCCTGGCCGCTGGAAACACCATATATTTT
NA TRBJ2-3 NA TRBV7-3 CASSLLAVSTDTQYF TGTGCCAGCAGCCTGCTTGCGGTTAGCACAGATACGCAGTATTTT
TRBD2 TRBJ2-7 once TRBV27 CASSTSSGGASYEQYF TGTGCCAGCAGCACCTCTAGCGGGGGGGCCTCCTACGAGCAGTACTTC
TRBD2 TRBJ2-3 once TRBV5-5 CASSFRAGEGTDTQYF TGTGCCAGCAGCTTTCGGGCGGGGGAAGGCACAGATACGCAGTATTTT
TRBD1 TRBJ2-7 NA TRBV28 CASTFQLQGDYEQYF TGTGCCAGCACTTTTCAGTTACAGGGGGACTACGAGCAGTACTTC
NA TRBJ2-7 once TRBV10-3 CAISEIADSYEQYF TGTGCCATCAGTGAGATAGCGGATTCCTACGAGCAGTACTTC
NA TRBJ2-7 NA TRBV11-2 CASSLDRVSSYEQYF TGTGCCAGCAGCTTAGATCGGGTCAGCTCCTACGAGCAGTACTTC
TRBD2 TRBJ2-2 once TRBV5-1 CASSLGLAPYSGELFF TGCGCCAGCAGCTTAGGACTAGCACCCTATTCGGGGGAGCTGTTTTTT
TRBD1 TRBJ1-5 NA TRBV19 CASNQGVGNQPQHF TGTGCCAGTAACCAGGGGGTTGGCAATCAGCCCCAGCATTTT
NA TRBJ1-1 once TRBV29-1 CSDTKGGLNTEAFF TGCAGCGATACAAAGGGCGGATTGAACACTGAAGCTTTCTTT
NA TRBJ2-6 NA TRBV5-1 CASSLEGAGANVLTF TGCGCCAGCAGCTTGGAAGGGGCTGGGGCCAACGTCCTGACTTTC
NA TRBJ2-7 once TRBV6-6 CASSQSSYEQYF TGTGCCAGCAGTCAATCTTCCTACGAGCAGTACTTC
NA TRBJ2-3 NA TRBV6-5 CASSYLQGSGADTQYF TGTGCCAGCAGTTACCTTCAGGGTAGTGGGGCAGATACGCAGTATTTT
NA TRBJ2-7 once TRBV30 CAWSGTGSEQYF TGTGCCTGGAGTGGTACAGGGAGCGAGCAGTACTTC
TRBD1 TRBJ2-5 once TRBV7-9 CASRRDRDRGTVHEETQYF TGTGCCAGCAGACGCGACCGGGACAGGGGGACCGTACATGAAGAGACCCAGTACTTC
NA TRBJ2-7 NA TRBV15 CATSREVGYEQYF TGTGCCACCAGCAGAGAGGTCGGGTACGAGCAGTACTTC
TRBD1 TRBJ2-7 NA TRBV27 CASSSPGQGAQTPYF TGTGCCAGCAGTTCACCGGGACAGGGGGCTCAAACGCCGTACTTC
NA TRBJ2-3 NA TRBV6-2/TRBV6-3 CASSYAGWDTQYF TGTGCCAGCAGTTACGCTGGTTGGGATACGCAGTATTTT
NA TRBJ1-1 NA TRBV30 CAWTLGGRGAFF TGTGCCTGGACCCTCGGGGGCCGGGGGGCTTTCTTT
NA TRBJ2-2 NA TRBV6-2/TRBV6-3 CASSSSGETGELFF TGTGCCAGCAGTTCGTCGGGGGAAACCGGGGAGCTGTTTTTT
NA TRBJ2-7 NA TRBV6-5 CASRSGERDEQYF TGTGCCAGCAGGTCCGGTGAGCGCGACGAGCAGTACTTC
TRBD1 TRBJ2-5 once TRBV4-2 CASSHGKGQGEQETQYF TGTGCCAGCAGCCACGGAAAAGGACAGGGAGAGCAAGAGACCCAGTACTTC
NA TRBJ2-2 NA TRBV9 CASGQNTGELFF TGTGCCTCGGGACAGAACACCGGGGAGCTGTTTTTT
TRBD2 TRBJ2-1 NA TRBV4-3 CASSLAGGSGNEQFF TGCGCCAGCAGCCTAGCGGGGGGCAGTGGAAATGAGCAGTTCTTC